This passage covers 2 T cell receptor beta chains from one sample sequenced in a study of T-cell memory formation after mild COVID-19. TCRdb reprocessed the 5' RACE reads with MiXCR, giving one entry per CDR3 protein. The sample consists of about 450,000 distinct CDR3 sequences, 23% of them appearing once. Input material: PBMCs or a T cell subset sorted from them (not recorded which). The receptors derive from an adult woman who had mild COVID-19 (a few samples of this study predate the infection). Cell type and time point are not known.

There are a few counts of this clonotype. V and J are TRBV7-6 and TRBJ2-1, with TRBD2 matching 7 bases. The V segment lost 5 bases and the J segment 5 bases; nucleotides outside the gene matches: 15. Germline CDR1 SGHVS, CDR2 FNYEAQ. The CDR3 contains 17 residues. CDR3 sequence reads: CASSIKENSGKDNEQFF. The CDR3 DNA reads as TGTGCCAGCAGCATCAAGGAGAACAGCGGGAAGGACAATGAGCAGTTCTTC.

The V call is TRBV24-1, the J call TRBJ2-1; 8 positions agree with TRBD1. The CDR3 spans 15 residues. In germline, CDR1 is KGHDR, CDR2 SFDVKD. Unmatched junction bases numbered 8, after V lost 3 bases and J lost 8 bases. CDR3 loop: CATSDLGTGRDEQFF. As DNA, the CDR3 is TGTGCCACCAGTGATCTCGGGACAGGTAGAGATGAGCAGTTCTTC.